The 18 T cell receptor beta chains below all came from one sample that was sequenced in a study of blood T cell repertoires in COVID-19. Method: immunoSEQ multiplex PCR; TCRdb's copy keeps in-frame clones and lacks some. Of roughly 120,000 clones detected, around 84% appear once; the ten largest clones hold about 13%. The specimen sequenced was peripheral blood. The receptors were gathered from a human donor in a cohort sampled during active COVID-19.

V gene TRBV19 combines with J gene TRBJ2-4, with a tentative D call TRBD1 (6 bases). V lost 0 bases and J 0 bases, leaving 12 bases between the germline ends. The CDR3 totals 17 residues. Germline lookup yields CDR1 LNHDA and CDR2 SQIVND (reference sequence). The CDR3 region is CASSIDSGDSAKNIQYF. The DNA for the CDR3 is TGTGCCAGTAGTATAGATTCAGGGGATTCAGCCAAAAACATTCAGTACTTC.

V gene TRBV25-1 combines with J gene TRBJ2-1, with 8 positions matching TRBD2. V was clipped by 8 bases and J by 3 bases; unmatched bases: 3. This CDR3 is 13 amino acids long. In germline, CDR1 is MGHDK, CDR2 SYGVNS. CDR3 in DNA: TGTGCCAGCTTCGGGGGGGTCTACAATGAGCAGTTCTTC. Amino acid sequence: CASFGGVYNEQFF.

The rearrangement uses TRBV12-5 and TRBJ1-1; 7 positions match TRBD1. Germline CDR1 LGHNT, CDR2 FRNRAP. The CDR3 is 16 residues long. Trimming took 6 bases from V and 0 from J; bases not matched to a gene: 10. CDR3 in DNA: TGTGCTAGTGGCCAAGACAGGGTACCTATGAACACTGAAGCTTTCTTT. Translated: CASGQDRVPMNTEAFF. The full variable domain, rest sourced from reference TRBV12-5 and TRBJ1-1, is DARVTQTPRHKVTEMGQEVTMRCQPILGHNTVFWYRQTMMQGLELLAYFRNRAPLDDSGMPKDRFSAEMPDATLATLKIQPSEPRDSAVYFCASGQDRVPMNTEAFFGQGTRLTVV.

In its sample, this clone was seen once. The chain joins TRBV6-5 to TRBJ1-1; possible D gene TRBD1, 5 bases. This CDR3 contains 14 residues. Germline-derived CDR1 and CDR2 are MNHEY and SVGAGI. Trimming stripped 6 bases from V and 3 bases from J, with 14 bases between. The CDR3 sequence: CASRRGGVDTEAFF. The CDR3 DNA is TGTGCCAGCAGGAGGGGCGGGGTGGACACTGAAGCTTTCTTT.

V and J are TRBV5-1 and TRBJ1-2, with 9 bases matching TRBD1. With 4 bases clipped from V and 7 bases from J, the junction kept 8 bases outside the gene matches. This CDR3 region has 14 residues. The germline gives CDR1 SGHRS, CDR2 YFSETQ. The CDR3 nucleotides read TGCGCCAGCAGCCCACGGGACAGGGTATTTGGCTACACCTTC. It is translated as CASSPRDRVFGYTF. Full variable domain (missing parts from reference TRBV5-1 and TRBJ1-2): KAGVTQTPRYLIKTRGQQVTLSCSPISGHRSVSWYQQTPGQGLQFLFEYFSETQRNKGNFPGRFSGRQFSNSRSEMNVSTLELGDSALYLCASSPRDRVFGYTFGSGTRLTVV.

The chain uses TRBV6-5 and TRBJ1-2, with D possibly matching TRBD1 (5 bases). The CDR3 spans 13 residues. V lost 6 bases and J lost 5, with 13 bases in between. The germline V gene has CDR1 MNHEY and CDR2 SVGAGI. The CDR3 DNA sequence: TGTGCCAGCAGCCTAGGGGAGGGTTATGGCTACACCTTC. Its translation is CASSLGEGYGYTF.

V and J are TRBV18 and TRBJ2-5, with unresolved D. Germline V gene data show CDR1 as KGHSH and CDR2 as LQKENI. The CDR3 is made up of 13 amino acids. V lost 5 bases and J 3 bases, leaving 10 bases between the germline ends. This CDR3 reads CASSSKLKETQYF. The CDR3 DNA reads as TGTGCCAGCTCATCGAAACTAAAAGAGACCCAGTACTTC.

The V and J genes are TRBV18 and TRBJ2-1; 9 bases fit TRBD2. V shed 2 bases and J 1 base; nucleotides not matched to a gene: 6. CDR1 is KGHSH and CDR2 is LQKENI in the germline V gene. The CDR3 has 17 amino acids. For the CDR3, the DNA is TGTGCCAGCTCACCAGGGATAGCGGGGGTTTCCTACAATGAGCAGTTCTTC. This gives the protein CASSPGIAGVSYNEQFF.

The chain uses TRBV28 and TRBJ2-7; 7 nucleotides line up with TRBD1. V lost 8 bases to trimming and J lost 2 bases; unmatched junction nucleotides: 3. The germline gives CDR1 MDHEN, CDR2 SYDVKM. This CDR3 is built from 12 residues. The CDR3 DNA reads as TGTGCCAGCCGGGACAGCACCTACGAGCAGTACTTC. Translating it yields CASRDSTYEQYF.

The rearrangement uses TRBV6-5 and TRBJ2-3; 9 bases agree with TRBD1. The CDR3 length is 14 residues. With V trimmed by 6 bases and J by 6 bases, 7 bases remained unmatched. Germline CDR1 MNHEY, CDR2 SVGAGI. The CDR3 protein is CASRLGQGVDTQYF. The CDR3 DNA is TGTGCCAGCAGGCTGGGACAGGGTGTCGATACGCAGTATTTT.

There are a few counts of this clone. This chain links TRBV7-2 with TRBJ2-2; possible D gene TRBD1, 6 bases. The length of the CDR3 is 13 residues. The V gene's germline CDR1 is SGHTA and CDR2 FQGNSA. V was pared by 3 bases and J by 10 bases, with 12 bases between. CDR3 amino acids: CASSFTQGAELFF. DNA of the CDR3: TGTGCCAGCAGCTTCACACAGGGCGCGGAGCTGTTTTTT. The complete variable domain, with remaining parts taken from reference TRBV7-2 and TRBJ2-2, reads GAGVSQSPSNKVTEKGKDVELRCDPISGHTALYWYRQSLGQGLEFLIYFQGNSAPDKSGLPSDRFSAERTGGSVSTLTIQRTQQEDSAVYLCASSFTQGAELFFGEGSRLTVL.

The chain links TRBV10-1 to TRBJ1-1, with D unclear. Germline V gene sequence: CDR1 WNHNN, CDR2 SYGVQD (reference sequence). Trimming removed 5 bases at V and 0 bases at J, with 13 bases between. This CDR3 is built from 15 residues. In nucleotides, the CDR3 is TGCGCCAGCAGTCGCGGACGGGGAATGAACACTGAAGCTTTCTTT. Protein sequence: CASSRGRGMNTEAFF.

The chain uses TRBV29-1 and TRBJ1-5; 7 bases map to TRBD1. This CDR3 is built from 14 residues. J lost 2 bases, V lost 7 bases, and 8 bases had no gene match. Germline CDR1 is SQVTM and CDR2 is ANQGSEA. The CDR3 DNA is TGCAGCGCTCTGACAGGGTCAGGCAATCAGCCCCAGCATTTT. Its protein product is CSALTGSGNQPQHF.

The gene calls are TRBV6-2 or TRBV6-3 and TRBJ2-7; D unclear. The V and J ends lost 0 bases and 2 bases respectively, with 11 bases between them. Germline values: CDR1 MNHEY, CDR2 SVGEGT. The length of the CDR3 is 15 residues. The CDR3 bases are TGTGCCAGCAGTTACTCTTCGCTACCGACCTACGAGCAGTACTTC. Its protein is CASSYSSLPTYEQYF.

DNA for the CDR3: TGTGCCAGCAGCTTTGGGGGGGAGGGCTACACCTTC. It translates to CASSFGGEGYTF. This chain joins TRBV7-2 and TRBJ1-2, with D perhaps matching TRBD1 (5 bases). The CDR3 contains 12 residues. Germline V gives CDR1 SGHTA, CDR2 FQGNSA. Trimming took 3 bases from V and 8 from J, leaving 10 bases between them.

The chain joins TRBV24-1 to TRBJ1-2; maybe TRBD1 (6 bases). CDR1 KGHDR and CDR2 SFDVKD come from the germline V gene. Trimming cost V 4 bases and J 8 bases, with 22 bases left between them. The CDR3 sequence is 16 residues long. CDR3 nucleotides: TGTGCCACCAGTGACCCTTTACAGGGCTCGGTGGAGGGCTACACCTTC. Translation: CATSDPLQGSVEGYTF.

The genes are TRBV7-9 and TRBJ1-2, with 10 bases matching TRBD1. The germline V gene encodes CDR1 SEHNR and CDR2 FQNEAQ (reference sequence). The CDR3 sequence is 14 residues long. After removal of 5 bases from V and 6 bases from J, the junction contained 6 bases not matched to a gene. The CDR3 here is CASSPGQGWDGYTF. DNA for the CDR3: TGTGCCAGCAGCCCGGGACAGGGGTGGGATGGCTACACCTTC.

The rearrangement uses TRBV30 and TRBJ2-1; 8 positions match TRBD2. Looked up from germline, CDR1 is GTSNPN and CDR2 is SVGIG (reference sequence). With V trimmed by 2 bases and J by 8 bases, 11 bases remained unmatched. CDR3 length: 15 residues. The CDR3 is CAWSSLAAYWDEQFF. The DNA for the CDR3 is TGTGCCTGGAGTTCACTAGCGGCCTATTGGGATGAGCAGTTCTTC.